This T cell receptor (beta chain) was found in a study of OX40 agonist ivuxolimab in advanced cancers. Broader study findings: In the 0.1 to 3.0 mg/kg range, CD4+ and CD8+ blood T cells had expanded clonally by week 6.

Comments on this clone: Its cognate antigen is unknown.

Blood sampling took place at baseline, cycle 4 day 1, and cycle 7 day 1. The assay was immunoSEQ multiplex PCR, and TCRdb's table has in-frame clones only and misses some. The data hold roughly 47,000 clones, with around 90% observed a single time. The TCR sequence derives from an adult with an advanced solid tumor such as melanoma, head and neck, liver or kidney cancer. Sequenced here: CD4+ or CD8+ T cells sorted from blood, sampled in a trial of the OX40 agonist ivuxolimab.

The CDR3 region is CASSIGPNTEAFF. The CDR3 coding sequence is TGTGCCAGTAGTATTGGTCCGAACACTGAAGCTTTCTTT. This chain uses TRBV19 with TRBJ1-1; no firm D call. V lost 3 bases and J lost 1, with 6 bases in between. The CDR3 covers 13 residues. Germline CDR1 is LNHDA and CDR2 is SQIVND (reference sequence).